This T cell receptor (beta chain) originates from a study of T cells in Graves' hyperthyroidism and ophthalmopathy. Study observations and caveats: Most thyroid clonotypes expanded above 0.001 appeared in blood too. Ophthalmopathy and stable hyperthyroidism were told apart by a 13 V-J model.

Losses at the gene ends were 5 bases for V and 1 base for J; bases not matched to a gene: 6. Germline assignment: CDR1 LGHNA and CDR2 YSLEER. The CDR3 has 15 amino acids. TCR beta CDR3 regions were amplified from RNA transcripts. Initially, a first-round RT-PCR of the TCR CDR3 employed the HTBI primer set. Each CDR3 protein gets one entry after TCRdb re-called the multiplex PCR reads with MiXCR. The data hold about 840,000 distinct CDR3 sequences, with 35% to 40% observed a single time. It was uncontrolled infection, other autoimmune disease, pregnancy or lactation that excluded patients. Extraction of PBMCs used 8 to 10 ml of fresh peripheral blood. Worth noting for this clonotype: As yet, its antigen is unknown.

This chain connects TRBV4-3 to TRBJ2-5; TRBD2 agrees at 8 bases. This clonotype was obtained from a man younger than 35 with Graves' hyperthyroidism. The sequenced material came from blood. DNA for the CDR3: TGCGCCAGCAGCGTAAGCGGGGGAAGCCAAGAGACCCAGTACTTC. Residues: CASSVSGGSQETQYF.